The T cell receptor beta chain described here comes from a study of OX40 agonist ivuxolimab in advanced cancers. Details on this clone: This specimen includes other DNA sequences encoding the same CDR3.

V shed 5 bases and J 5 bases; nucleotides not matched to a gene: 6. The CDR3 covers 16 residues. CDR1 is SGHTA and CDR2 is FQGNSA in the germline V gene. Method: immunoSEQ multiplex PCR; TCRdb's copy keeps in-frame clones and lacks some. Counted here are tens of thousands of clones, approximately 81% occurring once; the ten biggest clones make up approximately 1.1%. The chain links TRBV7-2 to TRBJ2-5; 15 positions agree with TRBD2. The sequencing here drew on CD4+ or CD8+ T cells sorted from blood, taken in a trial of the OX40 agonist ivuxolimab. The TCR originated in an adult with an advanced solid tumor such as melanoma, head and neck, liver or kidney cancer. The CDR3 loop is CASSRGLAGGRETQYF. CDR3 DNA: TGTGCCAGCAGCCGTGGACTAGCGGGGGGGAGGGAGACCCAGTACTTC.